The next 4 T cell receptor beta chains were all read from a single sample in a study of T cell changes during pregnancy in multiple sclerosis. Libraries were prepared by immunoSEQ multiplex PCR; TCRdb keeps only in-frame clonotypes and omits some of them. Found here are over 35,000 clones, 75% to 95% of them singletons; the top ten hold about 0.42%. This sample comprised CD4+ T cells from peripheral blood mononuclear cells, obtained in the third trimester of pregnancy. All receptors come from a female donor with multiple sclerosis, enrolled in a pregnancy study.

This clone was seen a few times. The chain couples TRBV29-1 to TRBJ2-1; TRBD1 matches at 10 bases. Germline lookup yields CDR1 SQVTM and CDR2 ANQGSEA. Losses at the gene ends were 8 bases for V and 7 bases for J; bases not matched to a gene: 8. The CDR3 runs 13 residues. CDR3 coding DNA: TGCAGCATGGACAGGGGGGGGCGGAATGAGCAGTTCTTC. Its translation is CSMDRGGRNEQFF.

This sequence joins TRBV5-6 and TRBJ2-1, with a weak D call TRBD1 (5 bases). Germline V lookup: CDR1 SGHDT, CDR2 YYEEEE. V lost 0 bases to trimming and J lost 6 bases, with 10 bases between them. This CDR3 comprises 14 residues. In nucleotides, the CDR3 is TGTGCCAGCAGCTTGGTGGGGCGACCCAATGAGCAGTTCTTC. Its translation: CASSLVGRPNEQFF.

The chain employs TRBV4-2 and TRBJ1-5; TRBD1 might be the D (6 bases). This CDR3 region has 15 residues. From germline, CDR1 is LGHNA and CDR2 YNFKEQ. V lost 2 bases, J lost 2 bases, and 10 bases lay in between. The CDR3 region has the DNA TGTGCCAGCAGCCAACGGGACACCGGCAATCAGCCCCAGCATTTT. Translation: CASSQRDTGNQPQHF.

The chain's CDR3 is CLAGAGQETQYF. CDR3 nucleotide sequence: TGTCTAGCGGGAGCGGGACAAGAGACCCAGTACTTC. This chain joins TRBV6-1 and TRBJ2-5; TRBD2 matches at 10 bases. In germline, CDR1 is MNHNS, CDR2 SASEGT. The CDR3 loop spans 12 amino acids.